This T cell receptor beta chain was observed in a study of T cells in Graves' hyperthyroidism and ophthalmopathy. Regarding the study as a whole: Appearing also in blood were most of the thyroid clonotypes expanded above 0.001. A 13 V-J model separated ophthalmopathy from stable hyperthyroidism.

This clonotype was seen more than once but under ten times. The antigen remains undetermined. Template material for amplifying TCR beta CDR3 regions consisted of RNA transcripts. HTBI primers were employed in a first-round RT-PCR of the TCR CDR3. Via MiXCR, TCRdb re-called the multiplex PCR reads, giving one row per CDR3 protein. This sample has about 480,000 distinct CDR3 sequences, with roughly a quarter found just once. Based on clinical symptoms, serum thyroxine and TRAb, thyroid ultrasound and orbital computed tomography, diagnoses were reached. Specimen: blood. The receptor's source is a woman aged 30 to 39 with Graves' ophthalmopathy.

The CDR3 spells CASSMFSRDQETQYF. CDR3 coding DNA: TGTGCCAGTAGTATGTTTTCGCGGGACCAAGAGACCCAGTACTTC. The chain uses TRBV19 and TRBJ2-5; D possibly corresponds to TRBD2 (5 bases). Germline CDR1 and CDR2: LNHDA and SQIVND (reference sequence). CDR3 length: 15 amino acids. V was clipped by 3 bases and J by 0 bases, with 11 bases between them.